This T cell receptor (beta chain) was captured in a study of blood T cell repertoires in COVID-19. About the study: From T cells, B-cell-depleted T cells, or PBMCs came the material, which was cDNA or gDNA.

Germline CDR1 is MDHEN and CDR2 is SYDVKM. The CDR3 length is 14 residues. With 5 bases clipped from V and 4 bases from J, the junction kept 8 bases outside the gene matches. The age range of participants was about 18 to 100 years, with residence in approximately 25 US areas. In assigning cohorts, the study relied on participant-reported clinical history. Exposed participants came across a COVID-19 case within 2 weeks before study entry. The assay was immunoSEQ multiplex PCR, and TCRdb's table has in-frame clones only and misses some. Of 430,000 or so clones in the sample, about 88% were seen once. The V and J genes are TRBV28 and TRBJ2-7, with TRBD1 matching over 7 bases. The receptor was isolated from a woman under 30 who had been exposed to COVID-19. The sequencing sample was made of PBMCs or T cells enriched from blood (not recorded which). CDR3 region: CASSVGGAGYEQYF. CDR3 sequence (DNA): TGTGCCAGCAGTGTAGGGGGCGCTGGGTACGAGCAGTACTTC.